The clone carrying this T cell receptor beta chain appeared a few times. Its cognate antigen is unknown. Individual cDNA molecules were tagged with unique molecular identifiers. TCRdb reanalysed the 5' RACE reads using MiXCR and keeps one entry per CDR3 protein. The table records approximately 63,000 distinct CDR3 sequences, roughly 5.7% of them present only once. This sample was taken from a study of early T cells in non-severe SARS-CoV-2 infection. Whole-study context: The input, bulk RNA from unsorted whole blood, was sequenced, and chains were unpaired. Regarding the study as a whole: Lookups in VDJdb leaned toward anti-spike CD8 responses and missed private and CD4 specificities.

This TCR derives from an adult who was a healthcare worker with PCR-confirmed SARS-CoV-2 infection or an uninfected control (not recorded which). The sequences come from whole blood, collected at baseline.

For the CDR3, the DNA is TGTGCCAGCAGCTCGGGACGGGCCGCCCCATCTGGGGCCAACGTCCTGACTTTC. As protein: CASSSGRAAPSGANVLTF. This chain uses TRBV7-9 with TRBJ2-6; D is perhaps TRBD1 or TRBD2 (5 bases each). The CDR3 covers 18 residues. Trimming pared 4 bases from V and 1 base from J, leaving 17 bases between. The germline CDR1 and CDR2 sequences are SEHNR and FQNEAQ (reference sequence). The whole variable domain, remainder taken from reference TRBV7-9 and TRBJ2-6, is DTGVSQNPRHKITKRGQNVTFRCDPISEHNRLYWYRQTLGQGPEFLTYFQNEAQLEKSRLLSDRFSAERPKGSFSTLEIQRTEQGDSAMYLCASSSGRAAPSGANVLTFGAGSRLTVL.